This section outlines one T cell receptor (beta chain) sequence together with its context. Its antigen is not identified. Germline CDR1 is GTSNPN and CDR2 is SVGIG (reference sequence). The CDR3 is 11 amino acids. The germline V and J ends were trimmed by 4 bases and 4 bases, with 4 bases remaining between them. The sample belongs to a study of OX40 agonist ivuxolimab in advanced cancers. Whole-study context: Patients took ivuxolimab, an agonistic anti-OX40 (CD134) antibody. Three partial responders included one hepatocellular carcinoma patient and two cutaneous melanoma patients. Study-wide points: Expanded peripheral T-cell antigen specificity went undetermined.

The assay was immunoSEQ multiplex PCR, and TCRdb's table has in-frame clones only and misses some. Of tens of thousands of clones in the sample, roughly nine tenths were seen once. The sampling schedule covered blood at baseline, cycle 4 day 1, and cycle 7 day 1. The source is an adult with an advanced solid tumor such as melanoma, head and neck, liver or kidney cancer. The chain is built from TRBV30 and TRBJ2-2; no reliable D call. Specimen: CD4+ or CD8+ T cells sorted from blood, collected in a trial of the OX40 agonist ivuxolimab. The CDR3 region is CAWTATGELFF. The CDR3 bases are TGTGCCTGGACAGCCACCGGGGAGCTGTTTTTT.